What follows are 30 T cell receptor beta chains derived from one specimen sequenced in a study of blood T cells in healthy people across ages. Next came a second PCR, run for roughly 6 to 11 cycles, which used a sample-barcoded 5' primer along with a J-beta primer mix. TCRdb recomputed calls from the 5' RACE reads with MiXCR, one row per CDR3 protein. The sample yields some 1.5 million distinct CDR3 sequences, 28% seen once. The sequencing sample was made of blood. All receptors come from a woman aged 25 to 39 in good health.

V gene TRBV5-1 combines with J gene TRBJ1-1; TRBD1 matches at 7 bases. This CDR3 is 16 amino acids long. CDR1 and CDR2 (germline): SGHRS, YFSETQ. The junction had 18 bases not matched to a gene; V was cut back by 7 bases and J by 6 bases. The CDR3 DNA reads as TGCGCCAGCCTCGCCGGGACAGAGACATCAGGAGCTGAAGCTTTCTTT. Its protein is CASLAGTETSGAEAFF. Combining the CDR3 with reference TRBV5-1 and TRBJ1-1 gives the whole variable domain KAGVTQTPRYLIKTRGQQVTLSCSPISGHRSVSWYQQTPGQGLQFLFEYFSETQRNKGNFPGRFSGRQFSNSRSEMNVSTLELGDSALYLCASLAGTETSGAEAFFGQGTRLTVV.

This clonotype was picked up many times. The rearrangement joins TRBV4-2 to TRBJ2-7, with D tentatively TRBD1 (7 bases). The CDR3 length is 18 residues. CDR1 is LGHNA and CDR2 is YNFKEQ in the germline V gene. The V end was cut by 1 base, the J end by 0 bases, with 19 bases between. CDR3 in DNA: TGTGCCAGCAGCCAAGCCCAGGGGGTCGGGACTGGCTCCTACGAGCAGTACTTC. Residues: CASSQAQGVGTGSYEQYF.

This clonotype was seen a few times. The chain carries TRBV20-1 and TRBJ2-7; D is perhaps TRBD2 (5 bases). V dropped 0 bases and J dropped 3 bases, with 12 bases sitting between them. The germline V gene encodes CDR1 DFQATT and CDR2 SNEGSKA (reference sequence). The CDR3 is 14 amino acids. The CDR3 DNA sequence: TGCAGTGCTAGAGATCTCGGGGTCGGCTACGAGCAGTACTTC. It translates to CSARDLGVGYEQYF.

This clonotype was counted at least ten times. The chain employs TRBV28 and TRBJ2-7; D is perhaps TRBD1 (5 bases). The CDR3 is made up of 12 amino acids. With 5 bases removed from V and 3 bases from J, the gap between germline ends came to 8 bases. Germline V gene sequence: CDR1 MDHEN, CDR2 SYDVKM. In DNA, the CDR3 is TGTGCCAGCAGTGACGGACACTACGAGCAGTACTTC. This encodes CASSDGHYEQYF.

V gene TRBV12-5 combines with J gene TRBJ2-7, with D possibly being TRBD2 (6 bases). Trimming removed 3 bases from V and 5 bases from J, with 14 bases in between. The length of the CDR3 is 14 residues. The germline gives CDR1 LGHNT, CDR2 FRNRAP. The CDR3: CASGLGHGSDEQYF. The CDR3 DNA follows: TGTGCTAGTGGTTTAGGCCACGGGAGCGACGAGCAGTACTTC.

This clonotype was seen only a few times. V and J are TRBV5-1 and TRBJ1-2; 8 bases fit TRBD1. CDR1 and CDR2 from the germline V gene are SGHRS and YFSETQ. V lost 0 bases to trimming and J lost 3 bases; unmatched junction nucleotides: 13. The CDR3 totals 18 residues. The CDR3 reads CASSLALDQGARDYGYTF. Here the CDR3 DNA reads TGCGCCAGCAGCTTGGCCTTGGACCAGGGGGCGAGAGACTATGGCTACACCTTC.

This clonotype was seen only a few times. The chain employs TRBV18 and TRBJ2-7; weak D call: TRBD2 (5 bases). From germline, CDR1 is KGHSH and CDR2 LQKENI. The ends were cut back, 3 bases at V and 6 bases at J, with 15 bases in the middle. This CDR3 region has 14 residues. CDR3 region: CASSPTASGSEQYF. In DNA, the CDR3 is TGTGCCAGCTCACCTACCGCCTCGGGGAGCGAGCAGTACTTC. Complete variable domain (other parts from reference TRBV18 and TRBJ2-7): NAGVMQNPRHLVRRRGQEARLRCSPMKGHSHVYWYRQLPEEGLKFMVYLQKENIIDESGMPKERFSAEFPKEGPSILRIQQVVRGDSAAYFCASSPTASGSEQYFGPGTRLTVT.

On this clonotype: Here the CDR3 omits its conserved ending phenylalanine or tryptophan, so a read error is the likely source. The V gene is TRBV2, the J gene TRBJ2-3, with 7 bases fitting TRBD2. The CDR3 totals 18 residues. Germline V CDR1 and CDR2: SNHLY, FYNNEI. Written as DNA, the CDR3 is TGTGCCAGCAGTGAACCCTCCGATAGCGGGCATAGCACAGATGCGCAGTATTGT. This sequence encodes CASSEPSDSGHSTDAQYC.

This chain joins TRBV3-1 and TRBJ1-5, with D possibly matching TRBD1 (5 bases). Germline CDR1 LGHDT, CDR2 YNNKEL (reference sequence). V was clipped by 6 bases and J by 1 base, with 13 bases between them. The CDR3 length is 15 residues. CDR3 protein: CASSTTGGSNQPQHF. CDR3 coding DNA: TGTGCCAGCAGTACCACTGGGGGAAGCAATCAGCCCCAGCATTTT.

This clonotype has at least ten counts. The chain joins TRBV10-3 to TRBJ2-1, with 8 bases that match TRBD2. Germline CDR1 is ENHRY and CDR2 is SYGVKD. CDR3 length: 14 residues. Germline trimming cut 4 bases from V and 7 bases from J; bases unmatched to any gene: 6. The CDR3 bases are TGTGCCATCAGTGGCGGTAGCGGGACTAATGAGCAGTTCTTC. It translates to CAISGGSGTNEQFF.

The chain employs TRBV7-2 and TRBJ1-5; possible D gene TRBD1, 6 bases. V gave up 1 base and J gave up 6 bases, with 19 bases separating them. This CDR3 has 17 residues. CDR1 and CDR2 from the germline V gene are SGHTA and FQGNSA. Written as DNA, the CDR3 is TGTGCCAGCAGCTTAGGTCGGGCGGGGGCCAGATTTCAGCCCCAGCATTTT. It is translated as CASSLGRAGARFQPQHF.

This clonotype was seen more than once but under ten times. The V and J genes are TRBV28 and TRBJ2-1, with 8 positions matching TRBD2. The CDR3 runs 14 residues. Germline lookup yields CDR1 MDHEN and CDR2 SYDVKM. V lost 11 bases to trimming and J lost 8 bases; unmatched junction nucleotides: 14. The CDR3 DNA follows: TGTGCCGGGGGTCCGGGGGGGGCACAAGATGAGCAGTTCTTC. Translated, it gives CAGGPGGAQDEQFF.

V gene TRBV30 combines with J gene TRBJ2-5; D tentatively fits TRBD1 or TRBD2 (5 bases each). CDR3 size: 15 residues. Germline CDR1 and CDR2: GTSNPN and SVGIG (reference sequence). Between the trimmed V and J ends, which lost 0 bases and 3 bases, there was a span of 14 bases. CDR3 amino acids: CAWSVRLGGEETQYF. CDR3 DNA: TGTGCCTGGAGTGTACGGCTTGGGGGAGAAGAGACCCAGTACTTC.

This clonotype occurred many times. The V call is TRBV29-1, the J call TRBJ2-6; D may match TRBD1 or TRBD2 (5 bases each). The CDR3 runs 14 residues. Germline CDR1 and CDR2: SQVTM and ANQGSEA. V was cut by 7 bases and J by 1 base, with 11 bases left in between. DNA for the CDR3: TGCAGCGCCTCCGGGGCTTCTGGGGCCAACGTCCTGACTTTC. As protein: CSASGASGANVLTF.

This clonotype was seen a few times. The V gene is TRBV5-1, the J gene TRBJ1-1, with a weak D call TRBD1 (6 bases). This CDR3 has 15 amino acids. Germline values: CDR1 SGHRS, CDR2 YFSETQ. Trimming pared 4 bases from V and 5 bases from J, leaving 18 bases between. The CDR3 DNA follows: TGCGCCAGCAGCCCGATGGAGCGGGGGCGGACTGAAGCTTTCTTT. This sequence encodes CASSPMERGRTEAFF.

The rearrangement joins TRBV27 to TRBJ1-2, with 8 bases fitting TRBD1. Germline values: CDR1 MNHEY, CDR2 SMNVEV (reference sequence). Trimming at V came to 6 bases and at J to 8 bases, leaving 8 bases not matched to a gene. This CDR3 is built from 13 residues. This CDR3 reads CASSRDRTGGYTF. CDR3 DNA: TGTGCCAGCAGCCGGGACAGGACGGGAGGCTACACCTTC.

This clonotype was counted only a few times. The rearrangement uses TRBV5-1 and TRBJ2-4, with 7 bases matching TRBD1. The DNA end favors TRBJ2-7, so the J call may be wrong. The CDR3 runs 13 residues. In germline, CDR1 is SGHRS, CDR2 YFSETQ. CDR3 nucleotide sequence: TGCGCCAGCAGCTTGGTGACAGGGAGCGAGCAGTACTTC. It specifies CASSLVTGSEQYF.

Concerning this clonotype itself: Its ends do not fully match the called genes, so a read error is possible. The rearrangement joins TRBV7-3 to TRBJ2-4; 12 positions match TRBD2. This CDR3 is built from 16 residues. CDR1 is SGHTA, CDR2 FQGTGA, per germline. The CDR3, as DNA: TGTGCCAACAGCGCCGGACTAGCGGGGCGTAGGGATGAGCAGTACTTC. This translates into CANSAGLAGRRDEQYF.

This clonotype was seen a few times. The V and J genes are TRBV6-2 or TRBV6-3 and TRBJ1-2; unclear D gene. The CDR3 sequence is 13 residues long. V was trimmed by 7 bases and J by 0 bases, leaving 9 bases between them. The germline V gene encodes CDR1 MNHEY and CDR2 SVGEGT. The CDR3 DNA reads as TGTGCCAGCACCAGACCTCCTAACTATGGCTACACCTTC. Translated, it gives CASTRPPNYGYTF.

The chain is built from TRBV3-1 and TRBJ1-1; D not resolved. The germline CDR1 and CDR2 sequences are LGHDT and YNNKEL (reference sequence). The CDR3 loop spans 13 amino acids. The V end lost 4 bases, the J end lost 4 bases, and 10 bases lay between the germline ends. In nucleotides, the CDR3 is TGTGCCAGCAGCCGGACTGCGGGCACTGAAGCTTTCTTT. This translates into CASSRTAGTEAFF.

This chain uses TRBV2 with TRBJ2-1, with D perhaps matching TRBD1 or TRBD2 (5 bases each). The CDR3 loop spans 15 amino acids. The germline gives CDR1 SNHLY, CDR2 FYNNEI. Trimming cost V 2 bases and J 7 bases, with 15 bases left between them. The DNA of the CDR3 is TGTGCCAGCAGTGAATCGAGGGGTTACGGAAATGAGCAGTTCTTC. Protein product: CASSESRGYGNEQFF.

This clonotype has just a few counts. The chain carries TRBV9 and TRBJ1-2, with TRBD1 matching over 7 bases. In germline, CDR1 is SGDLS, CDR2 YYNGEE. This CDR3 has 15 amino acids. The V gene end was trimmed by 0 bases and the J gene end by 5 bases; junction bases not matched to a gene: 7. The DNA for the CDR3 is TGTGCCAGCAGCGTAGAAGGACAGGAGGGATATGGCTACACCTTC. Its protein product is CASSVEGQEGYGYTF.

This clonotype was seen ten or more times. The chain joins TRBV20-1 to TRBJ1-2; TRBD1 might be the D (5 bases). Trimming removed 5 bases at V and 2 bases at J, with 18 bases between. This CDR3 has 15 residues. Germline lookup yields CDR1 DFQATT and CDR2 SNEGSKA (reference sequence). CDR3 nucleotides: TGCAGTGCTCCACACGCTGCGGGGGGGAACTATGGCTACACCTTC. Protein sequence: CSAPHAAGGNYGYTF.

A few counts support this clonotype. The genes are TRBV5-1 and TRBJ2-5, with TRBD1 identical over 7 bases. With the DNA end fitting TRBJ2-7 better, the J assignment may be wrong. Germline-derived CDR1 and CDR2 are SGHRS and YFSETQ. The CDR3 spans 12 residues. Here the CDR3 reads CASRKGANEQYF. The CDR3 nucleotides are TGCGCCAGCAGAAAGGGGGCGAACGAGCAGTACTTC.

This clonotype was counted between two and nine times. A much larger clone differs from this one at a single base, so this may be a read error. The chain has TRBV5-1 and TRBJ1-5, with TRBD1 as a possible D gene (6 bases). The CDR3 covers 14 residues. The germline gives CDR1 SGHRS, CDR2 YFSETQ. CDR3 sequence reads: CTSSQGGGRQPQHF. CDR3 nucleotide sequence: TGCACCAGCAGCCAGGGAGGGGGTAGGCAGCCCCAGCATTTT.

This clonotype appeared many times. The V gene is TRBV6-2 or TRBV6-3, the J gene TRBJ2-5; TRBD2 aligns across 11 bases. The length of the CDR3 is 15 residues. CDR1 is MNHEY and CDR2 is SVGEGT in the germline V gene. V lost 4 bases and J lost 3; bases outside the gene matches: 4. For the CDR3, the DNA is TGTGCCAGCAGTTCCGCGGGACTAGCGGAAGAGACCCAGTACTTC. Amino acids: CASSSAGLAEETQYF.

The sample holds many counts of this clonotype. This rearrangement joins TRBV28 to TRBJ2-7; 7 bases match TRBD1. Per germline, CDR1 MDHEN and CDR2 SYDVKM. J gave up 3 bases and V 5 bases, and 7 bases lay outside the gene matches. The CDR3 extends over 14 amino acids. The CDR3 sequence: CASSIRDSLYEQYF. The CDR3 bases are TGTGCCAGCAGTATAAGGGACAGCCTCTACGAGCAGTACTTC. Full variable domain (outside the CDR3, taken from reference TRBV28 and TRBJ2-7): DVKVTQSSRYLVKRTGEKVFLECVQDMDHENMFWYRQDPGLGLRLIYFSYDVKMKEKGDIPEGYSVSREKKERFSLILESASTNQTSMYLCASSIRDSLYEQYFGPGTRLTVT.

This clonotype was picked up many times. The rearrangement uses TRBV20-1 and TRBJ2-1, with TRBD1 as a possible D gene (5 bases). This CDR3 has 14 amino acids. Germline CDR1 reads DFQATT; CDR2 reads SNEGSKA (reference sequence). V lost 3 bases and J lost 1, with 10 bases in between. This chain's CDR3 is CSASPAGSYNEQFF. The CDR3 bases are TGCAGTGCTAGCCCAGCAGGGTCCTACAATGAGCAGTTCTTC.

This clonotype was detected ten times or more. This chain connects TRBV20-1 to TRBJ1-4; perhaps TRBD1 as D (6 bases). Germline lookup yields CDR1 DFQATT and CDR2 SNEGSKA (reference sequence). The CDR3 consists of 14 residues. Trimming took 6 bases from V and 2 from J, leaving 13 bases between them. CDR3 DNA sequence: TGCAGTGCCAAAAGAGGACAGACTAATGAAAAACTGTTTTTT. Its translation: CSAKRGQTNEKLFF.

The rearrangement joins TRBV27 to TRBJ2-1; a weak D match, TRBD2 (6 bases). V was pared by 3 bases and J by 5 bases, with 14 bases between. Looked up from germline, CDR1 is MNHEY and CDR2 is SMNVEV (reference sequence). The CDR3 length is 15 residues. The CDR3 nucleotides read TGTGCCAGCAGTTTGATCGGGAGAATCGACAATGAGCAGTTCTTC. This gives the protein CASSLIGRIDNEQFF.